This paragraph reports one T cell receptor (beta chain). Its specificity is not known. This specimen belongs to a study of T cell responses to AZD1222 COVID-19 vaccine. V shed 2 bases and J shed 0 bases, with 9 bases lying between them. Germline lookup yields CDR1 SGHNT and CDR2 YYREEE (reference sequence). The CDR3 covers 15 residues. Produced via immunoSEQ multiplex PCR; TCRdb's table is partial and in-frame only. The sample lists about 140,000 clones; around 90% were seen once. Study results and caveats: Unmutated regions of variants are reportedly targeted by nearly half of spike-specific TCRs. Two AZD1222 doses significantly raised spike-specific TCR breadth and depth over controls. Donors skewed white British and female; clonal diversity was possibly underestimated.

The TCR was taken from an adult in good health. The chain carries TRBV5-4 and TRBJ1-3; tentative D call: TRBD1 (6 bases). Sequenced here: peripheral blood, sampled on day 0 of AZD1222 vaccination. The CDR3 sequence: CASSFRQDSGNTIYF. Here the CDR3 DNA reads TGTGCCAGCAGCTTCCGACAGGACTCTGGAAACACCATATATTTT.